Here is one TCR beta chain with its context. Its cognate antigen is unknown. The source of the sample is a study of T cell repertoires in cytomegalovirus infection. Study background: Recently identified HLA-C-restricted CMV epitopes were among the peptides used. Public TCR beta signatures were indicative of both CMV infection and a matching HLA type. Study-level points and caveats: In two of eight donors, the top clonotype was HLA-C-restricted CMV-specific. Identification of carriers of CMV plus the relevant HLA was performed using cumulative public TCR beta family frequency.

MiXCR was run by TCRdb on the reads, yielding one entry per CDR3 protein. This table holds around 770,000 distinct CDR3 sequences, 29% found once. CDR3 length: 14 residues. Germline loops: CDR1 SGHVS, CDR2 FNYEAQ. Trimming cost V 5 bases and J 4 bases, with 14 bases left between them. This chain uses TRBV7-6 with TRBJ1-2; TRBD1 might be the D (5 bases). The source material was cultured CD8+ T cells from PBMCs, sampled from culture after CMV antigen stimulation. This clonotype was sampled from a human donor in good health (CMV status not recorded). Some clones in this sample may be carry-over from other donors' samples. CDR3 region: CASSARGVRYGYTF. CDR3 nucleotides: TGTGCCAGCAGCGCGAGAGGGGTTCGCTATGGCTACACCTTC.